This TCR beta chain was profiled in a study of shared clonotypes between healthy human individuals. Looking at the study overall: Each donor's CD8 memory used one plate, CD8 naive two, each CD4 subset three.

Naive CD8 cells lacked CD45RO, underwent positive selection for CCR7 and left out terminally differentiated effector memory CD45RA+ cells. The table came from immunoSEQ multiplex PCR; TCRdb's copy has only in-frame clones and leaves some out. The sample has roughly 850,000 clones, around 96% seen once; the top ten hold less than 0.25%. The sequence was collected from a man younger than 40 in good health. Sequencing was performed on naive CD8+ T cells sorted from blood.

The CDR3 sequence is CASSPPGSGVDQPQHF. For the CDR3, the DNA is TGTGCCAGCAGTCCCCCAGGAAGCGGGGTGGATCAGCCCCAGCATTTT. The chain combines TRBV28 with TRBJ1-5; D not resolved. This CDR3 is built from 16 residues. V gave up 5 bases and J gave up 5 bases, with 19 bases separating them. Germline CDR1 and CDR2: MDHEN and SYDVKM. Full variable domain (missing parts from reference TRBV28 and TRBJ1-5): DVKVTQSSRYLVKRTGEKVFLECVQDMDHENMFWYRQDPGLGLRLIYFSYDVKMKEKGDIPEGYSVSREKKERFSLILESASTNQTSMYLCASSPPGSGVDQPQHFGDGTRLSIL.